This is a list of T cell receptor beta chains from one sample in a study of shared clonotypes between healthy human individuals. Some clones are missing from TCRdb's copy, which holds only in-frame ones; the method was immunoSEQ multiplex PCR. The sample consists of approximately 720,000 clones, less than 80% of them appearing once. Sequencing input: memory CD4+ T cells sorted from blood. The receptors originated from a woman aged 25 to 39 in good health. The CDR3 runs from the conserved cysteine through the conserved F or W. Each record gives: D gene, clone size, V gene, J gene, CDR3 protein, CDR3 DNA. The D gene is left open where the match is weak. Expanded clones get a size class; other rows say once, few or many, or leave the size out.

TRBD2,few,TRBV4-1,TRBJ2-1,CASSRGTSGLYNEQFF,TGCGCCAGCAGCAGAGGGACTAGCGGTTTATACAATGAGCAGTTCTTC
.,.,TRBV5-1,TRBJ1-5,CASSLGARGLNQPQHF,TGCGCCAGCAGCTTGGGCGCCAGGGGATTAAATCAGCCCCAGCATTTT
TRBD1,few,TRBV5-1,TRBJ2-7,CASSFKTGQGDNEQYF,TGCGCCAGCAGCTTTAAAACGGGACAGGGTGACAACGAGCAGTACTTC
TRBD1,.,TRBV6-5,TRBJ1-2,CASRVKQGAGYGYTF,TGTGCCAGCAGAGTTAAACAGGGGGCTGGCTATGGCTACACCTTC
.,.,TRBV19,TRBJ1-1,CASSQKGIRRFMNTEAFF,TGTGCCAGTAGCCAAAAGGGAATTAGACGATTCATGAACACTGAAGCTTTCTTT
TRBD2,.,TRBV27,TRBJ2-3,CASSFRTSGFTDTQYF,TGTGCCAGCAGTTTTCGGACTAGCGGATTCACAGATACGCAGTATTTT
TRBD2,.,TRBV7-8,TRBJ2-1,CASSFSGTNYNEQFF,TGTGCCAGCAGCTTCTCTGGGACTAACTACAATGAGCAGTTCTTC
.,.,TRBV13,TRBJ1-1,CASSRPDGTGFQAFF,TGTGCCAGCAGCAGACCGGACGGAACAGGATTCCAAGCTTTCTTT
.,.,TRBV11-2,TRBJ1-5,CASSLAMDSYQPQHF,TGTGCCAGCAGCTTAGCGATGGACAGCTATCAGCCCCAGCATTTT
TRBD2,.,TRBV11-2,TRBJ2-7,CASSRLSSGSSHEQYF,TGTGCCAGCAGCCGGCTGTCTAGCGGGAGTTCCCACGAGCAGTACTTC
.,.,TRBV28,TRBJ2-4,CASSLNDIQYF,TGTGCCAGCAGTTTAAATGACATTCAGTACTTC
.,.,TRBV28,TRBJ1-4,CASREGTNEKLFF,TGTGCCAGCAGAGAGGGGACTAATGAAAAACTGTTTTTT
.,.,TRBV18,TRBJ1-4,CASSPLQGTTNEKLFF,TGTGCCAGCTCACCTTTACAGGGAACAACTAATGAAAAACTGTTTTTT
TRBD1,.,TRBV6-6,TRBJ1-2,CASNDRGRVYTF,TGTGCCAGCAACGACAGGGGGCGCGTCTACACCTTC
.,.,TRBV21-1,TRBJ2-1,CASTQGAPSYNEQFF,TGTGCCAGCACCCAGGGGGCACCCTCCTACAATGAGCAGTTCTTC
.,many,TRBV5-4,TRBJ2-2,CASSLRNTGELFF,TGTGCCAGCAGCTTAAGGAACACCGGGGAGCTGTTTTTT
.,.,TRBV20-1,TRBJ2-1,CSASQGNEQFF,TGCAGTGCTAGTCAAGGAAATGAGCAGTTCTTC
.,.,TRBV7-8,TRBJ1-3,CASSFRWEKNSGNTIYF,TGTGCCAGCAGCTTTCGGTGGGAGAAAAACTCTGGAAACACCATATATTTT
TRBD1,few,TRBV7-9,TRBJ2-3,CASSPRDRGTDTQYF,TGTGCCAGCAGCCCTCGGGACAGGGGAACAGATACGCAGTATTTT
.,.,TRBV28,TRBJ2-7,CATYGTDRYEQYF,TGTGCCACGTACGGGACTGATCGATACGAGCAGTACTTC
.,few,TRBV6-4,TRBJ2-2,CASSPQDTGELFF,TGTGCCAGCAGTCCACAGGACACCGGGGAGCTGTTTTTT
TRBD2,.,TRBV4-1,TRBJ2-1,CASRSPSGRPHEQFF,TGCGCCAGCAGGTCCCCTAGCGGGAGGCCCCATGAGCAGTTCTTC
.,.,TRBV6-6,TRBJ1-5,CASSYSSSNQPQHF,TGTGCCAGCAGTTACTCGAGTAGCAATCAGCCCCAGCATTTT
.,.,TRBV18,TRBJ1-5,CASSPSDSNQPQHF,TGTGCCAGCTCACCCTCGGACTCGAATCAGCCCCAGCATTTT
TRBD2,many,TRBV11-2,TRBJ2-3,CASSGRTSGIRADTQYF,TGTGCCAGCAGCGGACGGACTAGCGGGATTAGGGCAGATACGCAGTATTTT
.,few,TRBV5-4,TRBJ2-7,CASSHGQNPYEQYF,TGTGCCAGCAGCCATGGACAGAATCCCTACGAGCAGTACTTC
.,.,TRBV19,TRBJ1-3,CASGEGRVSGNTIYF,TGTGCCAGTGGGGAAGGACGGGTATCTGGAAACACCATATATTTT
TRBD2,.,TRBV11-2,TRBJ2-1,CASSGGERYYNEQFF,TGTGCCAGCAGCGGGGGGGAGAGATACTACAATGAGCAGTTCTTC
.,.,TRBV6-5,TRBJ1-5,CASSYGGGGNQPQHF,TGTGCCAGCAGTTACGGAGGAGGTGGCAATCAGCCCCAGCATTTT
TRBD1,.,TRBV11-2,TRBJ2-2,CASSLVGQGTTGELFF,TGTGCCAGCAGCTTAGTGGGACAGGGGACCACCGGGGAGCTGTTTTTT
.,.,TRBV4-1,TRBJ2-5,CASSQPRNSSQETQYF,TGCGCCAGCAGCCAACCCCGAAATAGCAGCCAAGAGACCCAGTACTTC
TRBD2,.,TRBV6-5,TRBJ2-1,CASRRESDNNEQFF,TGTGCCAGCAGGCGGGAGAGCGACAACAATGAGCAGTTCTTC
.,once,TRBV19,TRBJ2-5,CASSMSGPETQYF,TGTGCCAGTAGTATGTCAGGGCCAGAGACCCAGTACTTC
.,.,TRBV27,TRBJ2-1,CASSLRGTLVEQFF,TGTGCCAGCAGTTTAAGGGGGACTCTGGTTGAGCAGTTCTTC
.,.,TRBV20-1,TRBJ1-1,CSPLGNTEAFF,TGCAGTCCCTTAGGGAACACTGAAGCTTTCTTT
.,.,TRBV10-2,TRBJ1-5,CASSVGFRNQPQHF,TGCGCCAGCAGTGTGGGGTTTCGAAATCAGCCCCAGCATTTT
.,.,TRBV28,TRBJ2-1,CASITAYNEQFF,TGTGCCAGCATCACGGCCTACAATGAGCAGTTCTTC
TRBD1,.,TRBV5-4,TRBJ2-7,CASSSYRGAYEQYF,TGTGCCAGCAGCTCCTACAGGGGGGCGTACGAGCAGTACTTC
.,.,TRBV20-1,TRBJ2-7,CSASQLYEQYF,TGCAGTGCTTCCCAACTCTACGAGCAGTACTTC
.,.,TRBV27,TRBJ2-7,CASRSDSPPYEQYF,TGTGCCAGCAGGAGTGACTCCCCCCCCTACGAGCAGTACTTC
TRBD2,.,TRBV5-1,TRBJ2-3,CASSLGTSGRATDTQYF,TGCGCCAGCAGCCTCGGGACTAGCGGGAGGGCAACAGATACGCAGTATTTT
.,.,TRBV6-5,TRBJ2-3,CASTPGVRDTDTQYF,TGTGCCAGCACCCCAGGGGTAAGGGACACAGATACGCAGTATTTT
TRBD2,once,TRBV7-6,TRBJ2-4,CASSLGTSEVKNIQYF,TGTGCCAGCAGCTTAGGGACTAGCGAGGTCAAAAACATTCAGTACTTC
TRBD2,.,TRBV11-3,TRBJ2-3,CASSLSGRTDTQYF,TGTGCCAGCAGTCTTAGCGGGAGGACCGATACGCAGTATTTT
TRBD1,.,TRBV18,TRBJ1-5,CASSPGTGNNQPQHF,TGTGCCAGCTCACCAGGGACAGGGAACAATCAGCCCCAGCATTTT
.,.,TRBV6-5,TRBJ1-2,CASSSAYGYTF,TGTGCCAGCAGTTCCGCCTATGGCTACACCTTC
TRBD2,.,TRBV18,TRBJ2-7,CASSLRTSGRAVSYEQYF,TGTGCCAGCTCTCTCCGGACTAGCGGGAGGGCGGTCTCCTACGAGCAGTACTTC
TRBD1,once,TRBV5-1,TRBJ1-2,CASSREGAPGYTF,TGCGCCAGCAGCCGGGAGGGGGCTCCGGGCTACACCTTC
TRBD2,.,TRBV11-2,TRBJ2-7,CASSPPGGSYEQYF,TGTGCCAGCAGCCCTCCGGGAGGCTCCTACGAGCAGTACTTC